This TCR beta chain was documented in a study of OX40 agonist ivuxolimab in advanced cancers. Background on the whole study: Ivuxolimab was a fully human IgG2 agonistic monoclonal antibody targeting the costimulatory receptor OX40 (CD134). Peripheral TCRbeta sequencing aimed to test whether ivuxolimab altered TCR sequence diversity and caused clonal T-cell expansion. Partial responses occurred in three dose-escalation patients, of whom one had hepatocellular carcinoma and two had cutaneous melanoma. The monotherapy dose-escalation portion (N ≈ 50 patients) of the phase I ivuxolimab trial is reported in the paper. Intravenous ivuxolimab was administered to patients every 2 weeks at six dose levels: 0.01, 0.1, 0.3, 1.5, 3 and 10 mg/kg. Among the approximately 50 dose-escalation patients, approximately 20 had hepatocellular carcinoma, roughly 15 melanoma, 9 renal cell carcinoma and 9 head and neck cancer. In the dose-escalation cohort, around four fifths of patients were male, and the mean age was approximately 60 years, with a range of about 20 to 79. Patients were allowed to have had prior anti-PD-1, anti-PD-L1 or anti-CTLA-4 therapy, and about 40% of the dose-escalation patients had been treated with checkpoint inhibitors. General study outcomes and caveats: Low levels of normalized T-cell clonal expansion were also seen in some patients who did not respond. After ivuxolimab, expanded clones were on average more numerous among CD8+ T cells than among CD4+ T cells. The antigen specificity of the peripheral T cells that underwent clonal expansion was not determined. In the 0.1-3.0 mg/kg groups, partial responders had among the lowest normalized peripheral clonal expansion, particularly in CD8+ T cells. At doses of 0.1 to 3.0 mg/kg, clonal expansion of both CD4+ and CD8+ blood T cells was observed from baseline to week 6.

Patients with autoimmune disease history or receiving systemic immunosuppression were excluded from the trial. Peripheral blood for TCR sequencing was drawn from every dose cohort at baseline, at cycle 4 day 1 and at cycle 7 day 1. The samples were drawn from a first-in-human, open-label, multicenter phase I dose-escalation trial of ivuxolimab. Adults with locally advanced or metastatic melanoma, renal cell carcinoma, hepatocellular carcinoma or head and neck squamous cell carcinoma were enrolled in the trial. Before TCR sequencing, CD4+ and CD8+ T cells were separately sorted from peripheral blood. A note on this clone: Which antigen it targets is not known. Per-base quality was not reported, and no clone a single base away is much larger than it.

For sequencing of the TCRbeta CDR3 region, genomic DNA was extracted from the sorted cells. The immunoSEQ Assay was used to sequence the TCRbeta CDR3 regions. In TCRdb, the immuneACCESS table is reduced to in-frame sequences with V and J assigned. These tables do not hold every clone; where another copy was compared, an unresolved V gene accounts for under half, and the others remain unexplained. The sample table shows fewer than 80,000 clones, and around 87% are seen once. Jointly, the top ten make up 5.5% to 6.5% of the sample. The starting material was CD4+ or CD8+ T cells sorted from blood, obtained in a trial of the OX40 agonist ivuxolimab. This sequence was found in an adult with an advanced solid tumor such as melanoma, head and neck, liver or kidney cancer.

Here is the DNA: TGTGCCATCAGTGATTTAGGGGGGGCCGGGGAGCTGTTTTTT. This encodes CAISDLGGAGELFF. The receptor chain draws on TRBV10-3 and TRBJ2-2; TRBD2 is a weak D gene call, 7 bases matching. Between the V and J ends, shortened by 3 bases and 6 bases respectively, the junction contains 11 bases. CDR1 and CDR2 are drawn from the germline V gene: ENHRY, SYGVKD. From the cysteine through the phenylalanine, the CDR3 covers 14 amino acids. CDR3 DNA is the only sequence kept; it has 42 bases, read in frame from the first base.